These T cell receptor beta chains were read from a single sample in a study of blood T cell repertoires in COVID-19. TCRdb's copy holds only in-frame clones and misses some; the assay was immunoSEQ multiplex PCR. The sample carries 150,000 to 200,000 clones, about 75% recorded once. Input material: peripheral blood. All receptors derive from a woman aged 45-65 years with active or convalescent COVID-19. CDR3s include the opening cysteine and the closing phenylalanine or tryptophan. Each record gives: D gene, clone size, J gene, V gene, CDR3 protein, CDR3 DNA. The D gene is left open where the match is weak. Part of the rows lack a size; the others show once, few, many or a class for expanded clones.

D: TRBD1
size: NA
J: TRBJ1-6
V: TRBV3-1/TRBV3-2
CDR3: CASSQGRQGVTSYNSPLHF
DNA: TGTGCCAGCAGCCAAGGGCGACAGGGGGTAACCTCCTATAATTCACCCCTCCACTTT

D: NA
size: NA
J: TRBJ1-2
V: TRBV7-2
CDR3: CASSFDFGQALSGYTF
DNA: TGTGCCAGCAGCTTTGATTTTGGTCAAGCCCTATCTGGCTACACCTTC

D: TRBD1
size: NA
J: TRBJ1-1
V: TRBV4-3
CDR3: CASSQGDRAVEAFF
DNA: TGCGCCAGCAGCCAGGGTGACAGGGCGGTCGAAGCTTTCTTT

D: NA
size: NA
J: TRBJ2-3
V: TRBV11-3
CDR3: CASSLRGTDTQYF
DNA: TGTGCCAGCAGCTTACGGGGCACAGATACGCAGTATTTT

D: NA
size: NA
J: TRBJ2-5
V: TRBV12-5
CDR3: CASGLAPRQGKDQETQYF
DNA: TGTGCTAGTGGTTTGGCCCCCCGGCAGGGGAAGGACCAAGAGACCCAGTACTTC

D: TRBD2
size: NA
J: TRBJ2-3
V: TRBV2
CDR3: CASGLAGETTDTQYF
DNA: TGTGCCAGCGGTTTAGCGGGAGAGACCACAGATACGCAGTATTTT

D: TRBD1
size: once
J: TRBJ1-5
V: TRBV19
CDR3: CASTTGGETQPQHF
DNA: TGTGCCAGTACCACAGGGGGGGAAACTCAGCCCCAGCATTTT

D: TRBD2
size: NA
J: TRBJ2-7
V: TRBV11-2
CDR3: CASTTSGGASGGAEQYF
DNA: TGTGCCAGCACCACGTCGGGTGGAGCTAGCGGGGGGGCCGAGCAGTACTTC

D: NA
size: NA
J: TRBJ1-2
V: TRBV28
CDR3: CASSSTTAAGYTF
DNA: TGTGCCAGCAGTTCGACAACGGCAGCTGGCTACACCTTC

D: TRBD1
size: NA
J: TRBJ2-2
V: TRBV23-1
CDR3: CASKGQGAMDTGELFF
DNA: TGCGCCAGCAAGGGACAGGGGGCAATGGACACCGGGGAGCTGTTTTTT

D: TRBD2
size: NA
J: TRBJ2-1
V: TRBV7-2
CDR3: CASSRSGTNEQFF
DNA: TGTGCCAGCAGCCGTAGCGGGACCAATGAGCAGTTCTTC

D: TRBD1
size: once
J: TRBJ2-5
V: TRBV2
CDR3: CASSRDRQETQYF
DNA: TGTGCCAGCTCCCGGGACAGACAAGAGACCCAGTACTTC

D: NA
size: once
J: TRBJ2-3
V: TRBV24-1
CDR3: CATRGSTDTQYF
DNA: TGTGCCACCAGAGGGAGTACAGATACGCAGTATTTT

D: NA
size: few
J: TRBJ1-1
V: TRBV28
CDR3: CASSLRGPGGAFF
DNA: TGTGCCAGCAGTTTACGGGGGCCGGGAGGGGCTTTCTTT

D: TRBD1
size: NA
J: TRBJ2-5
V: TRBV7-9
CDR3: CASSPTGGAETQYF
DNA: TGTGCCAGCAGCCCGACAGGGGGCGCGGAGACCCAGTACTTC

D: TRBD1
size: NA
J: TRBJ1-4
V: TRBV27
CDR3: CASSQPGQGHEKLFF
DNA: TGTGCCAGCAGTCAACCGGGACAGGGCCACGAAAAACTGTTTTTT

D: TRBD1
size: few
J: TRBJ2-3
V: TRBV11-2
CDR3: CASSFNRGTDTQYF
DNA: TGTGCCAGCAGCTTTAACAGGGGTACAGATACGCAGTATTTT

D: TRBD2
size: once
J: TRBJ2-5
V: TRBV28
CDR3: CASSPWTGTSGRVRETQYF
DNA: TGTGCCAGCAGCCCCTGGACCGGGACTAGCGGGAGGGTCCGGGAGACCCAGTACTTC

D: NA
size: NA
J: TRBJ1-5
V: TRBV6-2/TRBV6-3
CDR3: CASSYSLPGVQPQHF
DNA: TGTGCCAGCAGTTACTCGCTCCCCGGGGTTCAGCCCCAGCATTTT

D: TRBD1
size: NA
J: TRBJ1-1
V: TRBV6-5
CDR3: CASSYSKGAHTEAFF
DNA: TGTGCCAGCAGTTACTCGAAGGGGGCTCACACTGAAGCTTTCTTT

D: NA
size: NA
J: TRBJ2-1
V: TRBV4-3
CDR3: CASSQASAGLMDEQFF
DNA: TGCGCCAGCAGCCAAGCATCGGCGGGGCTCATGGATGAGCAGTTCTTC

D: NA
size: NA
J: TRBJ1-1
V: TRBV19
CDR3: CASSILSGQMNTEAFF
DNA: TGTGCCAGTAGTATATTATCAGGGCAAATGAACACTGAAGCTTTCTTT

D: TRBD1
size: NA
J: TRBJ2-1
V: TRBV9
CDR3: CASSAGQATYNEQFF
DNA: TGTGCCAGCAGCGCCGGACAGGCGACCTACAATGAGCAGTTCTTC

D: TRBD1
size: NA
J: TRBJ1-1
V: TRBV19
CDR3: CASSISGQGASEAFF
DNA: TGTGCCAGTAGTATATCTGGACAGGGCGCCTCTGAAGCTTTCTTT

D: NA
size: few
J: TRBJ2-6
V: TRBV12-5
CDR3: CASGFNPGTGANVLTF
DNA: TGTGCTAGTGGTTTTAACCCAGGGACTGGGGCCAACGTCCTGACTTTC

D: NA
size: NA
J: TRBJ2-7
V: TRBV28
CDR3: CASSLGSVRFYEQYF
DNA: TGTGCCAGCAGTCTTGGGTCGGTGAGGTTCTACGAGCAGTACTTC

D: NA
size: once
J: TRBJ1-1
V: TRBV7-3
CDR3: CASSLGSGRLTEAFF
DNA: TGTGCCAGCAGCTTAGGTTCAGGGCGCTTAACTGAAGCTTTCTTT

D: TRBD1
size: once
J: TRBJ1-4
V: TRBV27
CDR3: CASSSPGTGGATRGKLFF
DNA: TGTGCCAGCAGTTCACCCGGGACAGGGGGCGCAACCAGGGGAAAACTGTTTTTT

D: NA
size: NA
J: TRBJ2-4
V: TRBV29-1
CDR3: CSVGGLGKNIQYF
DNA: TGCAGCGTCGGGGGGCTGGGGAAAAACATTCAGTACTTC

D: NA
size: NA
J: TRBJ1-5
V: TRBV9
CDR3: CASSADGGSNQPQHF
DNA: TGTGCCAGCAGCGCGGACGGGGGTAGCAATCAGCCCCAGCATTTT

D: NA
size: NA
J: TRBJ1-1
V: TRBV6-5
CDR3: CASSYSTSVRPPEAFF
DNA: TGTGCCAGCAGTTACTCGACATCGGTCAGGCCACCTGAAGCTTTCTTT

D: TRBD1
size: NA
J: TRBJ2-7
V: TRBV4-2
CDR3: CASSQVTGQGIGEQYF
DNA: TGTGCCAGCAGCCAAGTAACGGGACAGGGAATAGGCGAGCAGTACTTC

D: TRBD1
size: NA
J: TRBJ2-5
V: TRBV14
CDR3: CASSQDQGAGETQYF
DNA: TGTGCCAGCAGCCAGGATCAGGGGGCCGGAGAGACCCAGTACTTC

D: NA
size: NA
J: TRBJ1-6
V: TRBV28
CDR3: CASSSRGYGNSPLHF
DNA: TGTGCCAGCAGTTCTAGGGGATACGGTAATTCACCCCTCCACTTT

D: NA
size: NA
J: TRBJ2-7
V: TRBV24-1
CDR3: CATSGPVDSYEQYF
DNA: TGTGCCACCAGTGGCCCGGTAGACTCCTACGAGCAGTACTTC

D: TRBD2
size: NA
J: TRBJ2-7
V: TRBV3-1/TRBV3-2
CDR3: CASSVRLAGESYEQYF
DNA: TGTGCCAGCAGCGTCCGACTAGCGGGAGAGTCCTACGAGCAGTACTTC

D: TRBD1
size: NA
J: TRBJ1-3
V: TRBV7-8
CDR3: CASSPRTGSSGNTIYF
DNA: TGTGCCAGCAGCCCCCGGACAGGTTCGTCTGGAAACACCATATATTTT

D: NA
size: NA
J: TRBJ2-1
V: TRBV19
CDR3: CASSPAAAYNEQFF
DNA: TGTGCCAGTAGTCCAGCGGCAGCATACAATGAGCAGTTCTTC

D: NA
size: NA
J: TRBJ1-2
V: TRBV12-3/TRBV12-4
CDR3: CASSRQPLGGYTF
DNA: TGTGCCAGCTCCAGGCAGCCTCTCGGAGGCTACACCTTC

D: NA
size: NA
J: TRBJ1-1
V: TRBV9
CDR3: CASSVAGMNTEAFF
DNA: TGTGCCAGCAGCGTAGCGGGGATGAACACTGAAGCTTTCTTT

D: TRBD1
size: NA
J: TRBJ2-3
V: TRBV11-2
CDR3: CASSLGGQGMKDTQYF
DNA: TGTGCCAGCAGCTTAGGGGGACAGGGGATGAAGGATACGCAGTATTTT

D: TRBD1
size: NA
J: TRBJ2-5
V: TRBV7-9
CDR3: CASSPGQGQETQYF
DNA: TGTGCCAGCAGCCCTGGACAGGGTCAAGAGACCCAGTACTTC

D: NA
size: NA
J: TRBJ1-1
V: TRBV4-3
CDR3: CASSRQGNTEAFF
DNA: TGCGCCAGCAGCCGCCAGGGGAACACTGAAGCTTTCTTT

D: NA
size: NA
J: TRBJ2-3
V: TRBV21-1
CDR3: CARPRGGQGKSDTQYF
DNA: TGTGCCAGACCCCGGGGGGGACAGGGGAAGTCAGATACGCAGTATTTT

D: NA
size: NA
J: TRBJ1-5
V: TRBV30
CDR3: CAWSVGHRDSNQPQHF
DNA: TGTGCCTGGAGTGTGGGACACAGAGATAGCAATCAGCCCCAGCATTTT

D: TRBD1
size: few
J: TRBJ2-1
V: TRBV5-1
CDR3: CASSLMTGGGNEQFF
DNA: TGCGCCAGCAGCTTAATGACAGGGGGAGGCAATGAGCAGTTCTTC

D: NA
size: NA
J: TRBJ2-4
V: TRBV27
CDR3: CASSFSGTLAKNIQYF
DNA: TGTGCCAGCAGTTTTTCCGGGACACTAGCCAAAAACATTCAGTACTTC

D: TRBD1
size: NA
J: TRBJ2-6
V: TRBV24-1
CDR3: CATDRGGANVLTF
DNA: TGTGCCACGGACAGGGGAGGGGCCAACGTCCTGACTTTC

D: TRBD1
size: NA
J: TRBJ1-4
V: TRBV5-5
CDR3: CASSIQGAIDEKLFF
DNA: TGTGCCAGCAGCATTCAGGGGGCAATAGATGAAAAACTGTTTTTT

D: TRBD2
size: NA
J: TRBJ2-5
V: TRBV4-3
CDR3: CASSQDTAGGREETQYF
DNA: TGCGCCAGCAGCCAAGATACAGCGGGAGGGCGAGAGGAGACCCAGTACTTC

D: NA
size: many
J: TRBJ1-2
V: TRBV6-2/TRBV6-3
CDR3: CASSLSGSYGYTF
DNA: TGTGCCAGCAGTTTATCAGGGTCCTATGGCTACACCTTC

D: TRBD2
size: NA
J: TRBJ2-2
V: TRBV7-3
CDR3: CASSLWLAGGSARVAGELFF
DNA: TGTGCCAGCAGCTTATGGCTAGCGGGGGGCTCAGCGAGAGTGGCCGGGGAGCTGTTTTTT

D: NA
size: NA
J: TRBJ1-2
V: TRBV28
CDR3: CASSFGALDYGYTF
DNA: TGTGCCAGCAGTTTTGGGGCCTTGGACTATGGCTACACCTTC

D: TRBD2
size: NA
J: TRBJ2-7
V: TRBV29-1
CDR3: CSVEDGGSPSYEQYF
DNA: TGCAGCGTTGAAGATGGCGGGAGTCCCTCCTACGAGCAGTACTTC

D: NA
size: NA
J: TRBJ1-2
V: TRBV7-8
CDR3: CASSLIQGQRGYTF
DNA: TGTGCCAGCAGCCTTATACAGGGACAACGGGGCTACACCTTC